Each of the 15 T cell receptor beta chains below was sequenced from the same sample in a study of T-cell reconstitution after alpha-beta-depleted transplantation in children. Preparation of the TCRbeta library used unique molecular identifiers. In TCRdb, the PCR reads were re-called with MiXCR into one record per CDR3 protein. The sample carries 750,000 to 950,000 distinct CDR3 sequences, 16% recorded once. The specimen was PBMCs, mostly from graft donor cells, collected 360 days after TCRalphabeta/CD19-depleted stem cell transplant. These receptors came from a male patient younger than 18 who had a stem cell transplant for acute lymphoblastic leukemia, so the T cells may come from the graft donor.

This clonotype was seen a few times. V gene TRBV6-5 combines with J gene TRBJ1-1, with D possibly TRBD1 on 6 matching bases. Trimming removed 2 bases from V and 7 bases from J, with 17 bases in between. Germline V gives CDR1 MNHEY, CDR2 SVGAGI. The CDR3 spans 15 residues. The CDR3 here is CASSYIPPTGFEAFF. CDR3 nucleotides: TGTGCCAGCAGTTACATCCCTCCCACAGGGTTTGAAGCTTTCTTT.

This clonotype has a handful of counts. The chain joins TRBV5-1 to TRBJ1-4; 9 nucleotides align to TRBD1. This CDR3 comprises 18 residues. Germline V lookup: CDR1 SGHRS, CDR2 YFSETQ. V dropped 0 bases and J dropped 0; count of bases not matched to a gene: 6. The CDR3 loop is CASSLAPGQGPTNEKLFF. In DNA form, the CDR3 reads TGCGCCAGCAGCTTGGCACCCGGACAGGGGCCAACTAATGAAAAACTGTTTTTT.

This clonotype was seen more than once but under ten times. The chain carries TRBV27 and TRBJ2-1; 12 nucleotides agree with TRBD1. The junction had 10 bases not matched to a gene; V was cut back by 4 bases and J by 3 bases. The germline V gene has CDR1 MNHEY and CDR2 SMNVEV (reference sequence). The CDR3 contains 18 residues. CDR3 bases: TGTGCCAGCAGTTCGGGACAGGGGGCTCCGTTCTTCTACAATGAGCAGTTCTTC. Translation: CASSSGQGAPFFYNEQFF.

A few counts support this clonotype. This chain links TRBV9 with TRBJ2-5, with TRBD2 matching over 7 bases. Germline V lookup: CDR1 SGDLS, CDR2 YYNGEE. The CDR3 has 15 residues. V lost 3 bases, J lost 5 bases, and 10 bases stayed unmatched. CDR3 sequence reads: CASSAVWGGSETQYF. In DNA form, the CDR3 reads TGTGCCAGCAGCGCTGTCTGGGGGGGGTCGGAGACCCAGTACTTC.

The chain joins TRBV7-3 to TRBJ2-3, with 7 nucleotides matching TRBD1. Germline loops: CDR1 SGHTA, CDR2 FQGTGA. J was trimmed by 3 bases and V by 4 bases; bases with no gene match: 4. The CDR3 has 14 residues. DNA for the CDR3: TGTGCCAGCAGCTCGACAGGGAAGACAGATACGCAGTATTTT. This gives the protein CASSSTGKTDTQYF.

This clonotype was counted a few times. V usage is TRBV12-3 or TRBV12-4 and J usage is TRBJ2-1; weak D call: TRBD1 (6 bases). This CDR3 spans 19 amino acids. V lost 3 bases and J lost 0, with 21 bases in between. The CDR3 nucleotides are TGTGCCAGCAGTTTGTTGTCAGGGGAAACAGGAAACTCCTACAATGAGCAGTTCTTC. Residues: CASSLLSGETGNSYNEQFF.

This clonotype has ten or more counts. The chain joins TRBV6-5 to TRBJ2-7; 7 bases are shared with TRBD1. The CDR3 runs to 12 residues. The ends lost 8 bases at V and 5 bases at J; junction bases unmatched: 6. CDR1 MNHEY and CDR2 SVGAGI come from the germline V gene. CDR3 sequence (DNA): TGTGCCAGCGGCTTCAGGGGGAACGAGCAGTACTTC. Translating gives CASGFRGNEQYF.

In nucleotides, the CDR3 is TGTGCCAGCAGTTTACTAGGTCCAGGCGGGAACTATGGCTACACCTTC. As protein: CASSLLGPGGNYGYTF. The V and J genes are TRBV27 and TRBJ1-2; D is unclear. Germline CDR1 MNHEY, CDR2 SMNVEV (reference sequence). Trimming shortened V by 2 bases and J by 2 bases, and 15 bases separated the two germline ends. There are 16 residues in the CDR3.

In DNA, the CDR3 is TGTGCCAGCAGTTACGAACGTACCTCTGGAAACACCATATATTTT. It encodes CASSYERTSGNTIYF. V is TRBV6-2 or TRBV6-3 and J is TRBJ1-3; D call uncertain. Germline loops: CDR1 MNHEY, CDR2 SVGEGT. This CDR3 region has 15 residues. V was clipped by 2 bases and J by 0 bases, with 8 bases between them.

In this sample, this clonotype turned up a few times. The chain employs TRBV20-1 and TRBJ2-7; 7 nucleotides agree with TRBD2. Per the germline V gene, CDR1 is DFQATT and CDR2 is SNEGSKA (reference sequence). The V gene end was trimmed by 5 bases and the J gene end by 2 bases; junction bases not matched to a gene: 9. This CDR3 is built from 14 residues. The CDR3 reads CSAEPLAATYEQYF. DNA of the CDR3: TGCAGTGCTGAACCCCTAGCGGCTACCTACGAGCAGTACTTC.

The chain carries TRBV9 and TRBJ2-5; TRBD1 agrees at 11 bases. V was pared by 2 bases and J by 5 bases, with 14 bases of the junction left unmatched. Germline CDR1 SGDLS, CDR2 YYNGEE. The CDR3 contains 18 residues. The CDR3 region is CASSVLGVGTGGLETQYF. CDR3 DNA: TGTGCCAGCAGCGTTTTGGGTGTTGGGACAGGGGGTCTTGAGACCCAGTACTTC.

The CDR3 reads CASSVQGGNEKLFF. The CDR3 bases are TGTGCCAGCAGCGTACAGGGCGGGAATGAAAAACTGTTTTTT. This chain connects TRBV9 to TRBJ1-4; possible D gene TRBD1, 5 bases. The CDR3 has 14 residues. The germline V gene encodes CDR1 SGDLS and CDR2 YYNGEE. V dropped 1 base and J dropped 5 bases, with 9 bases sitting between them.

The chain is built from TRBV10-3 and TRBJ2-1, with 7 bases matching TRBD2. The germline gives CDR1 ENHRY, CDR2 SYGVKD. The trim removed 6 bases at V and 12 bases at J, leaving 5 bases unmatched. The CDR3 has 11 residues. CDR3 amino acids: CAISPGRGQFF. Here the CDR3 DNA reads TGTGCCATCAGCCCGGGGAGGGGGCAGTTCTTC.

The CDR3 reads CASSLGQGDHYEQYF. DNA of the CDR3: TGTGCCAGCAGCTTAGGACAGGGAGATCACTACGAGCAGTACTTC. V usage is TRBV11-2 and J usage is TRBJ2-7; 7 bases are a match to TRBD1. Trimming took 1 base from V and 3 from J; bases not matched to a gene: 6. The CDR3 consists of 15 residues. Germline CDR1 reads SGHAT; CDR2 reads FQNNGV. Full variable domain (missing parts from reference TRBV11-2 and TRBJ2-7): EAGVAQSPRYKIIEKRQSVAFWCNPISGHATLYWYQQILGQGPKLLIQFQNNGVVDDSQLPKDRFSAERLKGVDSTLKIQPAKLEDSAVYLCASSLGQGDHYEQYFGPGTRLTVT.

The table lists this clonotype with many counts. The V gene is TRBV5-1, the J gene TRBJ1-1; weak D call: TRBD1 (5 bases). The CDR3 has 14 residues. V was clipped by 3 bases and J by 3 bases, with 12 bases between them. From germline, CDR1 is SGHRS and CDR2 YFSETQ. Written as DNA, the CDR3 is TGCGCCAGCAGCTACTTTACAGGAGACACTGAAGCTTTCTTT. Its translation: CASSYFTGDTEAFF.